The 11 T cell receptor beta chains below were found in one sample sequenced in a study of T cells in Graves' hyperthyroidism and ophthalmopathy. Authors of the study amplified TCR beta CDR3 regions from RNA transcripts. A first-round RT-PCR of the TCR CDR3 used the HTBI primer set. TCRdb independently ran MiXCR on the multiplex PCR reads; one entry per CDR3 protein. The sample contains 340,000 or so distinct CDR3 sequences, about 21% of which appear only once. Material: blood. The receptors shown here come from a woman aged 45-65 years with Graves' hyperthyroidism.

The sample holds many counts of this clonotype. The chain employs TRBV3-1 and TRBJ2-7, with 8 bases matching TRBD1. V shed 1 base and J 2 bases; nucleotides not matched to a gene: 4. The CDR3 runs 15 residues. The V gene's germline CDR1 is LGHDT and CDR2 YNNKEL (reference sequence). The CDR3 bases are TGTGCCAGCAGCCAAGGACAGGGGTTACCCTACGAGCAGTACTTC. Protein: CASSQGQGLPYEQYF.

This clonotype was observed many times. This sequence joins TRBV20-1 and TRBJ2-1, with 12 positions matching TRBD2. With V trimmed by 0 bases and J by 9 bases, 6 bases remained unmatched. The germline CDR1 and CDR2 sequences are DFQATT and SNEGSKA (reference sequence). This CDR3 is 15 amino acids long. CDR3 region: CSARDPLAGGFEQFF. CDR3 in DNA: TGCAGTGCTAGAGATCCCCTAGCGGGGGGGTTTGAGCAGTTCTTC.

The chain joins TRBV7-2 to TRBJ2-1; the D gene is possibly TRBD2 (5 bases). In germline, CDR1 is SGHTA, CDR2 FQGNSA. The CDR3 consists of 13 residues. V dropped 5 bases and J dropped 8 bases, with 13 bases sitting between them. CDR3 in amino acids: CASSLMGVDEQFF. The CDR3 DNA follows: TGTGCCAGCAGCCTGATGGGAGTGGATGAGCAGTTCTTC.

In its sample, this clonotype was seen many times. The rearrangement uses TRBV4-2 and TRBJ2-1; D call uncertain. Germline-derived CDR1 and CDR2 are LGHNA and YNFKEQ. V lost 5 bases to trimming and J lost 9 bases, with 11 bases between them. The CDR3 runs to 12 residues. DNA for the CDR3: TGTGCCAGCAGCTCCGATTGGACTGAGCAGTTCTTC. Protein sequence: CASSSDWTEQFF.

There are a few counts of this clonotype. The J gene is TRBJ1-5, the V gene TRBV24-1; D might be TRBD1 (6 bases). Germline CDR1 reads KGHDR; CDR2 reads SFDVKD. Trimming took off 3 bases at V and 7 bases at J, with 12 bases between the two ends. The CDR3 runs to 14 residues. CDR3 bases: TGTGCCACCAGTGATCAACAGGGCGGGCAGCCCCAGCATTTT. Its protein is CATSDQQGGQPQHF.

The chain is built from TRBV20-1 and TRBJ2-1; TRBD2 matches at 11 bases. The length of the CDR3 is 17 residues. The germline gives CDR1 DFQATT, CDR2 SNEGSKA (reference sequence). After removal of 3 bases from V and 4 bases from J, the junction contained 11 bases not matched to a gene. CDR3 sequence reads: CSASGLAGGRTYNEQFF. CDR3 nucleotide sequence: TGCAGTGCTAGTGGCCTAGCGGGGGGCCGAACGTACAATGAGCAGTTCTTC.

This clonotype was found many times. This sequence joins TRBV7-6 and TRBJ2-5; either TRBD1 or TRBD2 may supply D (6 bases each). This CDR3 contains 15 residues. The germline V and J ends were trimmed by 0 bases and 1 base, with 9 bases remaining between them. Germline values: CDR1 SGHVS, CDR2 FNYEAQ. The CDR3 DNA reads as TGTGCCAGCAGCTTAGCGGGGGGCTTCCAAGAGACCCAGTACTTC. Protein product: CASSLAGGFQETQYF.

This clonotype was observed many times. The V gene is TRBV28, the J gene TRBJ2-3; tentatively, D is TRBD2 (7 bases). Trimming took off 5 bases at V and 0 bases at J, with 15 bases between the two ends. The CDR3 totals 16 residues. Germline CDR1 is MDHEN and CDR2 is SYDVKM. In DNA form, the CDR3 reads TGTGCCAGCAGTGGAGTTCGGGGGGCTAGCACAGATACGCAGTATTTT. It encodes CASSGVRGASTDTQYF.

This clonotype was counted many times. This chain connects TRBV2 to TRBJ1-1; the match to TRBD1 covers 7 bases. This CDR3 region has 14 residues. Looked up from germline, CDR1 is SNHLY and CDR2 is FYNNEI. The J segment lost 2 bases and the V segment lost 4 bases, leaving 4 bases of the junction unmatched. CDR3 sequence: CASSGDRRNTEAFF. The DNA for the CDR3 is TGTGCCAGCAGTGGGGACAGACGAAACACTGAAGCTTTCTTT.

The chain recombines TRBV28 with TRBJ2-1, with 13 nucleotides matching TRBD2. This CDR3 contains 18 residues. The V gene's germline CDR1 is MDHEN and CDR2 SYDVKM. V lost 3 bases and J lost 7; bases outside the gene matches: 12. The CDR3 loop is CASSFSSYGLAGENEQFF. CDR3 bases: TGTGCCAGCAGTTTCTCGAGCTATGGACTAGCGGGAGAGAATGAGCAGTTCTTC. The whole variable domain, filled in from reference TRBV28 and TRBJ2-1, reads DVKVTQSSRYLVKRTGEKVFLECVQDMDHENMFWYRQDPGLGLRLIYFSYDVKMKEKGDIPEGYSVSREKKERFSLILESASTNQTSMYLCASSFSSYGLAGENEQFFGPGTRLTVL.

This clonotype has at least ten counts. The CDR3 protein is CASTRDGFNNEQFF. The CDR3 DNA follows: TGTGCCAGCACCCGGGACGGGTTTAACAATGAGCAGTTCTTC. This chain joins TRBV2 and TRBJ2-1; D tentatively reads TRBD1 or TRBD2 (5 bases each). Germline CDR1 SNHLY, CDR2 FYNNEI. The CDR3 runs to 14 residues. V gave up 7 bases and J gave up 5 bases, with 15 bases separating them.